This T cell receptor beta chain was recorded in a study of glioma-infiltrating T cells after dendritic cell vaccination. Overall study context: Autologous tumor lysate-pulsed dendritic cell vaccination was given between the early 2000s and the early 2010s.

Germline CDR1 is SQVTM and CDR2 is ANQGSEA. This CDR3 contains 11 residues. Regarding time point: after dendritic cell vaccination, including at tumor progression/relapse. Using immunoSEQ multiplex PCR, the repertoire was profiled, and TCRdb retains in-frame clones only, with some absent. In the table there are about 50,000 clones, over 75% of which are singletons. Study results and caveats: Only a small number of patients had complete blood and tumor samples.

In the case of this clone: The antigen remains unidentified.

This sequence originates from a human donor with glioblastoma. This sample comprised blood, obtained after dendritic cell vaccination. The chain recombines TRBV29-1 with TRBJ1-1; D may be TRBD1 (6 bases). This CDR3 is CSVGDTPEAFF. The CDR3 nucleotides read TGCAGTGTGGGGGACACCCCTGAAGCTTTCTTT.